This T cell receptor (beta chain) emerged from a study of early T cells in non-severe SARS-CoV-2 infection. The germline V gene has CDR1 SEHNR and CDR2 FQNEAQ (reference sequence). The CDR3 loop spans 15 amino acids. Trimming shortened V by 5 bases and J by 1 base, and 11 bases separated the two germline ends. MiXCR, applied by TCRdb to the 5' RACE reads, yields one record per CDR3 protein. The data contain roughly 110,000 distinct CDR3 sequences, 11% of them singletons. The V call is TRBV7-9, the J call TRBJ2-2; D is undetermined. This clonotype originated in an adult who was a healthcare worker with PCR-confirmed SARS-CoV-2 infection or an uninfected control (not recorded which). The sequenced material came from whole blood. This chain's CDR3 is CASSQMGRNTGELFF. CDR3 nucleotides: TGTGCCAGCAGCCAGATGGGCAGGAACACCGGGGAGCTGTTTTTT.